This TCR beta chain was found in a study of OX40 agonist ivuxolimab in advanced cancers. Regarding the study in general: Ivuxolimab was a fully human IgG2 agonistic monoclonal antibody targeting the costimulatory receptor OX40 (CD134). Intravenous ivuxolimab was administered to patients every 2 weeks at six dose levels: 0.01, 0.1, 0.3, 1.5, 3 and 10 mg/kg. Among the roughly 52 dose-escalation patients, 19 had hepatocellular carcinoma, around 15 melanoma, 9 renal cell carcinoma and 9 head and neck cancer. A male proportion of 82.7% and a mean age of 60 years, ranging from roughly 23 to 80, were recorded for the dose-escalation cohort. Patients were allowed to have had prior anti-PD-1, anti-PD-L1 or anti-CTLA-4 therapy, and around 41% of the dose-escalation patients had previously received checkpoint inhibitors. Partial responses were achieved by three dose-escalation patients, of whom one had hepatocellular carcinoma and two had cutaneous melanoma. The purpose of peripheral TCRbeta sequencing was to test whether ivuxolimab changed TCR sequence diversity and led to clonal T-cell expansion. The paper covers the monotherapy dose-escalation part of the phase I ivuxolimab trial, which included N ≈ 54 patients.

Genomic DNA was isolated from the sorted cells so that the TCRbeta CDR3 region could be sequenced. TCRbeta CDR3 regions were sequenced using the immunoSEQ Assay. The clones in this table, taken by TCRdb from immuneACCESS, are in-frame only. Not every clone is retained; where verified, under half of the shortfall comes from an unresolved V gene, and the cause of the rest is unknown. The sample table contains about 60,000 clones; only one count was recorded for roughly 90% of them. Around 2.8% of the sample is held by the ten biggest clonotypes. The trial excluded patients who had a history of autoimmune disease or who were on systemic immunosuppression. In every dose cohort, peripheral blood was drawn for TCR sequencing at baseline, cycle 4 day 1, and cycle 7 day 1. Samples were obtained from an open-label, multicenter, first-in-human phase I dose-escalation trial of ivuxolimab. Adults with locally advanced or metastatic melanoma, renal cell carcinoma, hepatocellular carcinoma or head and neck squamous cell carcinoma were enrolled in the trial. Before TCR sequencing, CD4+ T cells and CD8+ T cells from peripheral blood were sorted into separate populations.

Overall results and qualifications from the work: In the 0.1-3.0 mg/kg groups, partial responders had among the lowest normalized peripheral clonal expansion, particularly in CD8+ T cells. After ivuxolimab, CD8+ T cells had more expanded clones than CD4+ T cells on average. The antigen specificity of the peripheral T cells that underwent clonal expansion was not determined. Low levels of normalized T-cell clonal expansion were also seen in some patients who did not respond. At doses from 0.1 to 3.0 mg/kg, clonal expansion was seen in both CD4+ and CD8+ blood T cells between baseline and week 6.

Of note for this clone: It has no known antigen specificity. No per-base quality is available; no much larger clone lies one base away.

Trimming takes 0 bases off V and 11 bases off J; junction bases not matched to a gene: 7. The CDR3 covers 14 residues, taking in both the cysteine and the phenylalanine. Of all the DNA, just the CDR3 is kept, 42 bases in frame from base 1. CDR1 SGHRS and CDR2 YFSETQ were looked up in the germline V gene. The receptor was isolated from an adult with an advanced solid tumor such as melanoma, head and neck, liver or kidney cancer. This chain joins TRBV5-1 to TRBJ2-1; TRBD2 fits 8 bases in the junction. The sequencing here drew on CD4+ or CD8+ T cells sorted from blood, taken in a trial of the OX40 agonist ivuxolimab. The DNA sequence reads TGCGCCAGCAGCTTGGTACCAGCGGGAGAAAAGCAGTTCTTC. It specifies CASSLVPAGEKQFF.